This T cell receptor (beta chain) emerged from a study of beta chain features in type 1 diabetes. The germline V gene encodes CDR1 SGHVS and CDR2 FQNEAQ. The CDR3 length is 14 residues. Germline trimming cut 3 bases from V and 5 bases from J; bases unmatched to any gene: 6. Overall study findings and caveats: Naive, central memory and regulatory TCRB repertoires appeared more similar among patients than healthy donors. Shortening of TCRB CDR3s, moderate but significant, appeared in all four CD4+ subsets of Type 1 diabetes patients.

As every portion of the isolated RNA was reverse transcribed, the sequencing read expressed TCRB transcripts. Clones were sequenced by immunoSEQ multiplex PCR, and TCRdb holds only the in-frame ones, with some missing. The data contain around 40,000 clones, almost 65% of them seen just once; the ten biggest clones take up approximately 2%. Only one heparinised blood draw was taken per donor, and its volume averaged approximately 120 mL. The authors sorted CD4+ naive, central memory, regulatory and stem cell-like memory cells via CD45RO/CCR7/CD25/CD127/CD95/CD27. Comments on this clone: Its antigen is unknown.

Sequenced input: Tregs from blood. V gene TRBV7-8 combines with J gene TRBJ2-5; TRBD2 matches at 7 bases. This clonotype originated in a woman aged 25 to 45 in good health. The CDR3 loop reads CASSFGLVLETQYF. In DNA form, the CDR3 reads TGTGCCAGCAGCTTCGGACTAGTCCTTGAGACCCAGTACTTC.